One and the same sample provided the 11 T cell receptor beta chains below, sequenced in a study of blood T cell repertoires in COVID-19 (dated by TCRdb to the early 2020s). The library was generated by the immunoSEQ multiplex PCR assay. Entries here come from immuneACCESS through TCRdb and include only in-frame sequences with V and J called. Some clones fail to appear in such tables; in the studies checked, an unresolved V gene covers under half of the shortfall, and the cause of the remainder is unknown. Across this sample there are a few hundred thousand clones, with 85% to 90% seen only once. Jointly, the top ten make up 1.3% to 1.5% of the sample. The specimen sequenced was peripheral blood. All receptors come from a man aged 80 or over with acute or convalescent COVID-19.

This chain joins TRBV5-1 and TRBJ1-3; 9 bases fit TRBD1. CDR3 length equals 18 residues. V trimming: 3 bases; J trimming: 1 base; junction bases outside the gene matches: 11. Germline CDR1 and CDR2: SGHRS and YFSETQ. In DNA form, the CDR3 reads TGCGCCAGCAGCTCGTCGCCCGACAGGGGGACGTCTGGAAACACCATATATTTT. Its protein product is CASSSSPDRGTSGNTIYF.

The CDR3 bases are TGTGCCAGTAGGGGTAGCGGGAGAGCCTACGAGCAGTACTTC. Encoded protein: CASRGSGRAYEQYF. The chain couples TRBV19 to TRBJ2-7, with TRBD2 identical over 9 bases. Germline V CDR1 and CDR2: LNHDA, SQIVND (reference sequence). The CDR3 loop spans 14 amino acids. V was pared by 6 bases and J by 2 bases, with 5 bases of the junction left unmatched.

The chain joins TRBV6-6 to TRBJ2-7; D may be TRBD1 (6 bases). The V gene lost 0 bases and the J gene lost 2 bases, with 14 bases spanning the gap. This CDR3 is 16 amino acids long. CDR1 and CDR2 from the germline V gene are MNHNY and SVGAGI (reference sequence). The CDR3 sequence: CASSYSSNYRAYEQYF. The CDR3 DNA follows: TGTGCCAGCAGTTACTCGAGTAATTACAGGGCCTACGAGCAGTACTTC.

This clone showed up just a few times. The chain uses TRBV29-1 and TRBJ1-1; D might be TRBD1 (5 bases). Looked up from germline, CDR1 is SQVTM and CDR2 is ANQGSEA. The CDR3 is 13 amino acids. V was pared by 0 bases and J by 7 bases, with 12 bases between. The CDR3 DNA reads TGCAGCGTTGAAGAGGCAGGGTATGGTGAAGCTTTCTTT. Translation gives CSVEEAGYGEAFF.

The V call is TRBV6-1, the J call TRBJ2-7; D call uncertain. This CDR3 contains 16 residues. Trimming took off 1 base at V and 3 bases at J, with 16 bases between the two ends. Germline values: CDR1 MNHNS, CDR2 SASEGT. This chain's CDR3 is CASSEGRWQVLYEQYF. DNA for the CDR3: TGTGCCAGCAGTGAAGGTCGGTGGCAGGTCCTCTACGAGCAGTACTTC.

This chain connects TRBV27 to TRBJ2-7, with D possibly TRBD2 on 5 matching bases. Deletions cut 5 bases from V and 2 bases from J, with 19 bases between. Germline CDR1 reads MNHEY; CDR2 reads SMNVEV (reference sequence). CDR3 length equals 16 residues. The CDR3: CASSKRARMGTYEQYF. The CDR3 nucleotides read TGTGCCAGCAGTAAGAGGGCGCGGATGGGGACCTACGAGCAGTACTTC.

This clone was observed a single time. Other DNA sequences in this specimen translate into the identical CDR3. The gene calls are TRBV4-3 and TRBJ1-4; the D is unclear. Germline values: CDR1 LGHNA, CDR2 YSLEER. The CDR3 totals 13 residues. The V gene lost 0 bases and the J gene lost 5 bases, with 4 bases spanning the gap. CDR3 in amino acids: CASSQDRNEKLFF. Written as DNA, the CDR3 is TGCGCCAGCAGCCAAGACAGGAATGAAAAACTGTTTTTT.

The rearrangement links TRBV21-1 to TRBJ1-5. TRBV21-1 is a known pseudogene. The length of the CDR3 is 11 residues. The CDR3 reads CASSYFQPQHF. In DNA form, the CDR3 reads TGTGCCAGCAGCTACTTCCAGCCCCAGCATTTT.

The chain links TRBV7-2 to TRBJ1-6, with D unclear. This CDR3 contains 15 residues. Germline CDR1 SGHTA, CDR2 FQGNSA. Trimming shortened V by 1 base and J by 6 bases, and 10 bases separated the two germline ends. CDR3 residues: CASSLGRGTNSPLHF. For the CDR3, the DNA is TGTGCCAGCAGCTTAGGTAGAGGCACTAATTCACCCCTCCACTTT. The entire variable domain, with the rest obtained from reference TRBV7-2 and TRBJ1-6, is as follows: GAGVSQSPSNKVTEKGKDVELRCDPISGHTALYWYRQSLGQGLEFLIYFQGNSAPDKSGLPSDRFSAERTGGSVSTLTIQRTQQEDSAVYLCASSLGRGTNSPLHFGNGTRLTVT.

This chain joins TRBV29-1 and TRBJ1-2; D unclear. The V gene's germline CDR1 is SQVTM and CDR2 ANQGSEA. V gave up 6 bases and J gave up 9 bases, with 8 bases separating them. The CDR3 length is 9 residues. CDR3 sequence: CSVEPSYTF. CDR3 sequence (DNA): TGCAGCGTGGAGCCAAGCTACACCTTC.

DNA of the CDR3: TGTGCCAGCAGTTTTACCACAGGGAACACTGAAGCTTTCTTT. Amino acid sequence: CASSFTTGNTEAFF. The rearrangement joins TRBV5-4 to TRBJ1-1, with D possibly matching TRBD1 (5 bases). Germline-derived CDR1 and CDR2 are SGHNT and YYREEE (reference sequence). V was trimmed by 5 bases and J by 1 base, leaving 12 bases between them. The CDR3 has 14 amino acids.